This T cell receptor (beta chain) was sequenced for a study of CD8 T cells in Susac syndrome (dated by TCRdb to between 2018 and 2021). Concerning the study at large: Among the Susac syndrome patients who were sequenced, clinically active disease was present in over 5 and clinical remission was observed in fewer than 10. At the time of blood withdrawal, Susac syndrome patients were either therapy-naive, taking corticosteroids (with some also receiving IVIg), or on IVIg alone. Repertoire sequencing was used to test whether CD8+ T cell activation and differentiation in Susac syndrome was antigen driven.

V and J are trimmed by 5 bases and 2 bases, and the gene matches miss 2 bases of the junction. The CDR3 has 12 amino acids, counting the end cysteine and phenylalanine. Just the 36-base CDR3 DNA is kept, in frame starting at base 1. CDR1 and CDR2 are read off the germline V gene (reference sequence) as GTSNPN and SVGIG. Results the study describes overall, beyond this receptor: No clonal expansion was detected in the CD4+ T cell repertoire of Susac syndrome patients. The number of individuals in the TCR sequencing and HLA analysis was recognized as being relatively small.

As concerns this clonotype: Its antigen specificity is not known. Qualities for individual bases were not recorded, and no much larger clone is one base off.

RNA was extracted with the RNeasy kit and roughly 0.45 to 1 ug was reverse transcribed using random hexamers. TCR beta CDR3 regions were amplified with the immunoSEQ multiplex PCR assay covering 54 Vbeta and 13 Jbeta segments. PCR amplification bias was corrected using a synthetic template baseline for primer optimization and computational correction. Under the source paper's analysis protocol: Reads were assigned to V, D and J genes according to IMGT and analyzed in immunoSEQ Analyzer, with only productive sequences retained. Clonality was calculated as one minus the Shannon entropy normalized by log2 of the number of productive unique sequences. For each patient and control, public and private clones were evaluated within the 100 most prevalent clones. A clone was defined as Susac-specific if it was absent from the healthy and MS cohorts, from 1052 published viral clones and from other ImmuneACCESS disease sequences. In TCRdb, the public reads were trimmed at Q25 with fastp and aligned with MiXCR, with productive beta chains retained. All rows with the same CDR3 protein become a single entry with the most common DNA and genes. The V and J calls follow TCRdb's processing rather than the paper's. This sample gives about 94,000 distinct CDR3 sequences in total; just under 95% of them show up just once. The ten largest clones represent about 0.28% of the sample.

Peripheral blood CD8+ and CD4+ T cells from healthy donors, Susac syndrome patients and multiple sclerosis patients were profiled by high-throughput TCR beta sequencing. Recently defined diagnostic criteria for definite or probable disease were met by the Susac syndrome patients. Bulk CD8+ and CD4+ T cells were purified by magnetic negative isolation, while CD8+ TEMRA cells were enriched using FACS. Blood was collected in EDTA tubes and processed within 24 hours, with PBMCs isolated through density gradient centrifugation. PBMCs intended for TCR sequencing were cryopreserved in liquid nitrogen and were subsequently thawed in a 37 degrees C water bath. The sorted or isolated CD4+, CD8+ and CD8+ TEMRA cells reached a purity of at least 90%.

The sequence came from a human donor with Susac syndrome. The sequence links TRBV30 to TRBJ1-2; TRBD1 matches 7 bases in the middle. Material: CD4+ T cells from PBMCs. Read as DNA, the sequence is TGTGCCTGGGGGACAGAGAACTATGGCTACACCTTC. The encoded protein is CAWGTENYGYTF. This CDR3, with the reference TRBV30 and TRBJ1-2 proteins standing in past its ends, gives the full variable domain SQTIHQWPATLVQPVGSPLSLECTVEGTSNPNLYWYRQAAGRGLQLLFYSVGIGQISSEVPQNLSASRPQDRQFILSSKKLLLSDSGFYLCAWGTENYGYTFGSGTRLTVV.